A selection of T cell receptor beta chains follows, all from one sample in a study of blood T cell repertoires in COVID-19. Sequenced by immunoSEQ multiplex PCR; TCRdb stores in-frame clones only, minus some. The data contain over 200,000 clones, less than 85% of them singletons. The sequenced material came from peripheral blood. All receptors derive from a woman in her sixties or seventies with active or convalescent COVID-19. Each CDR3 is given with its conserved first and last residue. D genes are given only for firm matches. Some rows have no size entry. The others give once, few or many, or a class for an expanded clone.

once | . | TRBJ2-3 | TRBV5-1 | CASSPTGGQADTQYF | TGCGCCAGCAGCCCAACCGGGGGGCAGGCAGATACGCAGTATTTT
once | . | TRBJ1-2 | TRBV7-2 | CASSLPGLSGYTF | TGTGCCAGCAGCTTACCGGGACTTTCTGGCTACACCTTC
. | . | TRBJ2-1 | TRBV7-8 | CASSLTGGDYSNEQFF | TGTGCCAGCAGCTTAACAGGGGGGGACTACAGCAATGAGCAGTTCTTC
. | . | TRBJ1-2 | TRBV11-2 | CASSSDSRYYGYTF | TGTGCCAGCAGTTCGGACAGCAGGTACTATGGCTACACCTTC
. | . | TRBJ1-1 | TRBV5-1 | CASSLADSGLNTEAFF | TGCGCCAGCAGCCTTGCGGATTCGGGACTAAACACTGAAGCTTTCTTT
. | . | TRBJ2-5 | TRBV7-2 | CASSLGRGWETQYF | TGTGCCAGCAGCTTAGGACGGGGGTGGGAGACCCAGTACTTC
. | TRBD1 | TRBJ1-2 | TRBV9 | CASSTTGTVPGGYTF | TGTGCCAGCAGCACAACCGGGACAGTCCCTGGAGGCTACACCTTC
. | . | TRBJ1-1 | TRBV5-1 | CASSGGLTNTEAFF | TGCGCCAGCAGCGGAGGGTTGACGAACACTGAAGCTTTCTTT
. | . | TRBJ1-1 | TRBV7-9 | CASSSSGQSEAFF | TGTGCCAGCAGCTCTAGTGGACAGAGTGAAGCTTTCTTT
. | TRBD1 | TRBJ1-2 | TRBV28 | CASSSGQGISYGYTF | TGTGCCAGCAGTTCAGGACAGGGGATTAGCTATGGCTACACCTTC
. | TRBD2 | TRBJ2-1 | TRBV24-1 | CATSDPTSGSYNEQFF | TGTGCCACCAGTGACCCGACTAGCGGGAGCTACAATGAGCAGTTCTTC
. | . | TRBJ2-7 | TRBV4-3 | CASSRSAATYEQYF | TGCGCCAGCAGCCGCTCGGCGGCTACCTACGAGCAGTACTTC
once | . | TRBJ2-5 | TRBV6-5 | CASSIQGGGTQYF | TGTGCCAGCAGCATTCAGGGTGGCGGGACCCAGTACTTC
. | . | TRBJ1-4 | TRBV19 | CASNGQLGEKLFF | TGTGCCAGTAATGGGCAGCTTGGTGAAAAACTGTTTTTT
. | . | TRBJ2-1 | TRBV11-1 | CASSLAGGTRQQFF | TGTGCCAGCAGCTTAGCGGGAGGAACTAGACAGCAGTTCTTC
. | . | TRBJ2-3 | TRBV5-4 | CASSVVSDTQYF | TGTGCCAGCAGCGTTGTATCAGATACGCAGTATTTT
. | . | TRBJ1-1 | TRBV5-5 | CASSLVMVRNTEAFF | TGTGCCAGCAGCTTGGTAATGGTGAGGAACACTGAAGCTTTCTTT
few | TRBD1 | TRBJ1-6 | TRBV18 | CASSRQGKGDSPLHF | TGTGCCAGCTCGCGACAGGGGAAGGGTGATTCACCCCTCCACTTT
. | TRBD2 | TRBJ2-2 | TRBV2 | CASSETSGNTGELFF | TGTGCCAGCAGTGAGACTAGCGGGAACACCGGGGAGCTGTTTTTT
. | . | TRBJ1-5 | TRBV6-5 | CASTGAGTGGPQHF | TGTGCCAGCACCGGGGCAGGGACGGGGGGGCCCCAGCATTTT
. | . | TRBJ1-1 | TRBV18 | CASSPRGSGHLTNTEAFF | TGTGCCAGCTCACCGAGGGGTTCGGGACACCTTACGAACACTGAAGCTTTCTTT
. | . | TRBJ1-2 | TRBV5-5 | CASSFWTEDGYTF | TGTGCCAGCAGCTTCTGGACAGAGGACGGCTACACCTTC
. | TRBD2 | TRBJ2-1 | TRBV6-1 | CASSEARLAVSYNEQFF | TGTGCCAGCAGTGAAGCCCGACTAGCGGTCTCCTACAATGAGCAGTTCTTC
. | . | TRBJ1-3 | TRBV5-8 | CASSPSGVWNTIYF | TGTGCCAGCAGCCCCAGCGGGGTATGGAACACCATATATTTT
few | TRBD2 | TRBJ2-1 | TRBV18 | CASSPLLAGGDNEQFF | TGTGCCAGCTCACCCCTACTAGCGGGAGGTGACAATGAGCAGTTCTTC
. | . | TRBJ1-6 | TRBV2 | CASMEEGGSPLHF | TGTGCCAGCATGGAAGAAGGAGGTTCACCCCTCCACTTT
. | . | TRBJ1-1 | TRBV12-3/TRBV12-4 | CASSRNSNTEAFF | TGTGCCAGCAGCCGCAACAGCAACACTGAAGCTTTCTTT